The 22 T cell receptor beta chains reported below all come from one sample, sequenced in a study of T cell responses to AZD1222 COVID-19 vaccine. Sequencing was performed with immunoSEQ multiplex PCR; in TCRdb, only in-frame clones are kept and a portion is missing. The sample lists about 140,000 clones, 92% occurring once. Specimen: peripheral blood, collected on day 0 of AZD1222 vaccination. The receptors come from an adult in good health.

The chain uses TRBV9 and TRBJ2-2; maybe TRBD1 (5 bases). The CDR3 extends over 15 amino acids. Trimming shortened V by 4 bases and J by 4 bases, and 14 bases separated the two germline ends. Looked up from germline, CDR1 is SGDLS and CDR2 is YYNGEE. In nucleotides, the CDR3 is TGTGCCAGCAGCAATGAGGAGACAGTCACCGGGGAGCTGTTTTTT. This encodes CASSNEETVTGELFF.

The V and J genes are TRBV10-3 and TRBJ1-1; D gene ambiguous. CDR1 is ENHRY and CDR2 is SYGVKD in the germline V gene. The CDR3 loop spans 12 amino acids. Trimming left V 4 bases short and J 1 base short, with 4 bases between. The CDR3 DNA reads TGTGCCATCAGTGGACAGAACACTGAAGCTTTCTTT. Protein: CAISGQNTEAFF.

V usage is TRBV18 and J usage is TRBJ2-1; TRBD2 matches at 9 bases. The CDR3 extends over 16 amino acids. Per germline, CDR1 KGHSH and CDR2 LQKENI. The V gene end was trimmed by 0 bases and the J gene end by 3 bases; junction bases not matched to a gene: 3. CDR3: CASSPPSGRLYNEQFF. In DNA form, the CDR3 reads TGTGCCAGCTCACCACCTAGCGGGAGACTCTACAATGAGCAGTTCTTC.

The chain couples TRBV7-3 to TRBJ2-3; TRBD1 agrees at 8 bases. This CDR3 has 16 amino acids. From germline, CDR1 is SGHTA and CDR2 FQGTGA. V trimming: 1 base; J trimming: 6 bases; junction bases outside the gene matches: 9. CDR3 sequence: CASSLMGQDGTDTQYF. DNA for the CDR3: TGTGCCAGCAGCTTAATGGGACAGGACGGTACGGATACGCAGTATTTT.

The sample holds a few counts of this clone. The chain recombines TRBV5-1 with TRBJ2-4, with D maybe TRBD2 (8 bases). Trimming left V 0 bases short and J 6 bases short, with 22 bases between. Germline V lookup: CDR1 SGHRS, CDR2 YFSETQ. This CDR3 is 18 amino acids long. The CDR3 here is CASSLVSSGQRGLNIQYF. The DNA of the CDR3 is TGCGCCAGCAGCTTGGTGTCTAGCGGGCAAAGGGGGCTAAACATTCAGTACTTC.

The gene calls are TRBV7-6 and TRBJ1-1, with D hard to call. The V gene's germline CDR1 is SGHVS and CDR2 FNYEAQ. The CDR3 sequence is 14 residues long. V shed 0 bases and J shed 7 bases, with 12 bases lying between them. CDR3 region: CASSLAGPGVEAFF. CDR3 nucleotides: TGTGCCAGCAGCTTAGCTGGTCCTGGGGTTGAAGCTTTCTTT.

J is TRBJ2-7 and V is TRBV27; D is possibly TRBD2 (6 bases). The CDR3 extends over 15 amino acids. Trimming took 10 bases from V and 2 from J, leaving 21 bases between them. In germline, CDR1 is MNHEY, CDR2 SMNVEV (reference sequence). The CDR3 protein is CATTSLESRTYEQYF. DNA of the CDR3: TGTGCCACCACTAGCCTTGAATCAAGAACCTACGAGCAGTACTTC.

V and J are TRBV12-2 and TRBJ2-5; the D call in the table, TRBD2, was not verified against the DNA. TRBV12-2 is a pseudogene locus. The CDR3 runs 17 residues. CDR3 coding DNA: TGTGCAAGTCGCTTAATTGGGTCTAGCGCCCCACAAGAGACCCAGTACTTC. Translation: CASRLIGSSAPQETQYF.

The chain recombines TRBV3-1 (or the pseudogene TRBV3-2) with TRBJ2-1, with TRBD2 matching over 11 bases. In germline, CDR1 is LGHDT, CDR2 YNNKEL (reference sequence). After removal of 0 bases from V and 9 bases from J, the junction contained 10 bases not matched to a gene. The CDR3 length is 17 residues. CDR3 loop: CASSQDWGTSGRTEQFF. The CDR3 DNA reads as TGTGCCAGCAGCCAAGATTGGGGAACTAGCGGGAGAACTGAGCAGTTCTTC.

The CDR3 region is CASLSQGGGYTF. In nucleotides, the CDR3 is TGTGCCAGCCTTTCCCAGGGGGGAGGCTACACCTTC. The rearrangement links TRBV28 to TRBJ1-2; 7 bases fit TRBD1. The CDR3 totals 12 residues. With 8 bases clipped from V and 8 bases from J, the junction kept 8 bases outside the gene matches. From germline, CDR1 is MDHEN and CDR2 SYDVKM.

This clone was counted a few times. J is TRBJ1-1 and V is TRBV18; no clear D. CDR3 length: 15 amino acids. Germline-derived CDR1 and CDR2 are KGHSH and LQKENI. V was shortened by 3 bases and J by 3 bases, with 14 bases between the two germline ends. In nucleotides, the CDR3 is TGTGCCAGCTCACCGGAAACACGGCGGGACACTGAAGCTTTCTTT. Translated, it gives CASSPETRRDTEAFF. Looking up the rest from reference TRBV18 and TRBJ1-1 gives the full variable domain: NAGVMQNPRHLVRRRGQEARLRCSPMKGHSHVYWYRQLPEEGLKFMVYLQKENIIDESGMPKERFSAEFPKEGPSILRIQQVVRGDSAAYFCASSPETRRDTEAFFGQGTRLTVV.

The chain recombines TRBV4-3 with TRBJ2-3, with 7 positions matching TRBD2. The CDR3 extends over 15 amino acids. J gave up 6 bases and V 1 base, and 7 bases lay outside the gene matches. Per germline, CDR1 LGHNA and CDR2 YSLEER. The CDR3 is CASSQASGNGDTQYF. For the CDR3, the DNA is TGCGCCAGCAGCCAAGCCAGCGGGAACGGCGATACGCAGTATTTT.

The V call is TRBV29-1, the J call TRBJ1-4, with D unclear. The V and J ends lost 7 bases and 2 bases respectively, with 8 bases between them. Germline CDR1 is SQVTM and CDR2 is ANQGSEA. The CDR3 has 12 residues. The CDR3 DNA reads as TGCAGCGCTAGGGTGACTAATGAAAAACTGTTTTTT. Residues: CSARVTNEKLFF.

V gene TRBV27 combines with J gene TRBJ1-2; D unclear. The CDR3 totals 14 residues. Trimming removed 7 bases at V and 8 bases at J, with 20 bases between. Germline loops: CDR1 MNHEY, CDR2 SMNVEV (reference sequence). CDR3 protein: CASTPGGVSGGYTF. In nucleotides, the CDR3 is TGTGCCAGCACCCCTGGCGGAGTATCTGGCGGCTACACCTTC.

This clone was observed a few times. V and J are TRBV4-1 and TRBJ2-7; 9 bases agree with TRBD2. The CDR3 consists of 16 residues. The V gene's germline CDR1 is MGHRA and CDR2 YSYEKL. With 4 bases clipped from V and 4 bases from J, the junction kept 11 bases outside the gene matches. The CDR3 loop reads CASSPEGASGDYEQYF. The CDR3 DNA sequence: TGCGCCAGCAGCCCCGAGGGGGCTAGCGGGGATTACGAGCAGTACTTC.

V and J are TRBV5-5 and TRBJ2-1, with 9 bases identical to TRBD1. There are 14 residues in the CDR3. Germline V lookup: CDR1 SGHKS, CDR2 YYEKEE (reference sequence). J gave up 7 bases and V 4 bases, and 6 bases lay outside the gene matches. CDR3 residues: CASSKGTGINEQFF. In nucleotides, the CDR3 is TGTGCCAGCAGCAAGGGGACAGGGATTAATGAGCAGTTCTTC.

The chain uses TRBV5-1 and TRBJ1-1; 7 nucleotides line up with TRBD1. CDR1 and CDR2 (germline): SGHRS, YFSETQ. Trimming at V came to 2 bases and at J to 1 base, leaving 8 bases not matched to a gene. CDR3 length: 16 amino acids. DNA for the CDR3: TGCGCCAGCAGCTTTAGACAGGGCCAAACGAACACTGAAGCTTTCTTT. Translating it yields CASSFRQGQTNTEAFF.

This chain uses TRBV27 with TRBJ2-3; D remains ambiguous. V lost 4 bases and J lost 0, with 11 bases in between. The CDR3 runs 15 residues. Germline CDR1 reads MNHEY; CDR2 reads SMNVEV (reference sequence). This chain's CDR3 is CASSSLPVSTDTQYF. CDR3 nucleotide sequence: TGTGCCAGCAGTTCTTTACCAGTTAGCACAGATACGCAGTATTTT.

The rearrangement joins TRBV5-5 to TRBJ1-2; tentative D call: TRBD1 (5 bases). The germline V gene encodes CDR1 SGHKS and CDR2 YYEKEE (reference sequence). The CDR3 runs 14 residues. Deletions cut 3 bases from V and 4 bases from J, with 13 bases between. CDR3 DNA sequence: TGTGCCAGCAGCTCTTATTCGGGGGGCTATGGCTACACCTTC. It encodes CASSSYSGGYGYTF.

The chain joins TRBV19 to TRBJ1-2; 10 bases map to TRBD1. CDR3 length equals 15 residues. The germline V gene encodes CDR1 LNHDA and CDR2 SQIVND (reference sequence). With 5 bases clipped from V and 1 base from J, the junction kept 4 bases outside the gene matches. The CDR3 region has the DNA TGTGCCAGTAGTCCGAGGGACAGGGGTAACTATGGCTACACCTTC. It specifies CASSPRDRGNYGYTF.

The chain couples TRBV19 to TRBJ2-5, with a tentative D call TRBD1 (5 bases). CDR3 size: 15 residues. Germline V gene data show CDR1 as LNHDA and CDR2 as SQIVND (reference sequence). V lost 1 base to trimming and J lost 5 bases, with 14 bases between them. The CDR3 DNA reads TGTGCCAGTAGTATAGCCGTCCAGGGCCGCGAGACCCAGTACTTC. Protein: CASSIAVQGRETQYF.

The rearrangement joins TRBV7-3 to TRBJ2-2, with 8 bases lining up with TRBD2. The J segment lost 0 bases and the V segment lost 5 bases, leaving 5 bases of the junction unmatched. The CDR3 runs to 16 residues. Looked up from germline, CDR1 is SGHTA and CDR2 is FQGTGA. DNA of the CDR3: TGTGCCAGCAGCCACCTAGCGGGCCCGAACACCGGGGAGCTGTTTTTT. It yields the protein CASSHLAGPNTGELFF.